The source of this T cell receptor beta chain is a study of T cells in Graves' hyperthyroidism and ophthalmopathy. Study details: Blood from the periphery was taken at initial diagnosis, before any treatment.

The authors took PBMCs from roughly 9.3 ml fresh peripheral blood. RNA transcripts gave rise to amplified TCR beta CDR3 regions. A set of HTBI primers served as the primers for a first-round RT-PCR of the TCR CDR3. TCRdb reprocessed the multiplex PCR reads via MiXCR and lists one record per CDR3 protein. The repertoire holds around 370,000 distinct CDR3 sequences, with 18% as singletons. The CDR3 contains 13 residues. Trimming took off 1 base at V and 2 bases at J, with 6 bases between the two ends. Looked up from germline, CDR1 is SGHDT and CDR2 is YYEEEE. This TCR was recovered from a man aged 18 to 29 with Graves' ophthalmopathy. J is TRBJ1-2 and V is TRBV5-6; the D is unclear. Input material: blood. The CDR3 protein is CASSLNENYGYTF. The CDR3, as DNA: TGTGCCAGCAGCTTGAACGAAAACTATGGCTACACCTTC.